The rows below give T cell receptor beta chains drawn from one sample of a study of response to subunit inactivated influenza vaccine. TCRdb independently ran MiXCR on the RT-PCR reads; one entry per CDR3 protein. The data hold 530,000 or so distinct CDR3 sequences, with 10% to 15% observed a single time. The specimen was PBMCs from blood, collected on the day of vaccination. Receptor source: a man aged 50 to 60 who received an inactivated influenza vaccine. The CDR3 runs from the conserved cysteine through the conserved F or W. Fields, in order: clone size, D gene, V gene, J gene, CDR3 DNA, CDR3 protein. A D gene is named only where the DNA matches it firmly. Size is stated for part of the rows, as once, few or many counts, or as a class when the clone is expanded.

few	TRBD1	TRBV5-5	TRBJ2-7	TGTGCCAGCAGCTCGAACAGGGGGAGCTCCTACGAGCAGTACTTC	CASSSNRGSSYEQYF
-	TRBD2	TRBV7-2	TRBJ2-7	TGTGCCAGCAGCTCACGGACTAGTAACTACGAGCAGTACTTC	CASSSRTSNYEQYF
-	-	TRBV27	TRBJ2-5	TGTGCCAGCAGTTTACGGGCCTTCCAAGAGACCCAGTACTTC	CASSLRAFQETQYF
few	TRBD1	TRBV5-5	TRBJ2-3	TGTGCCAGCAGCTTAGGGACAGACCCCACAGATACGCAGTATTTT	CASSLGTDPTDTQYF
few	-	TRBV3-1	TRBJ1-5	TGTGCCAGCAGCCAAGTTGCAGGGCGCAATCAGCCCCAGCATTTT	CASSQVAGRNQPQHF
few	-	TRBV7-9	TRBJ2-7	TGTGCCAGCAGCCCCGGACAGATTACCTACGAGCAGTACTTC	CASSPGQITYEQYF
-	-	TRBV30	TRBJ2-7	TGTGCCTGGAGGAGGGCGCGGGAGCAGTACTTC	CAWRRAREQYF
-	-	TRBV12-3/TRBV12-4	TRBJ2-1	TGTGCCAGCAGTTTGGGCGGCCTCGGTGAGCAGTTCTTC	CASSLGGLGEQFF
few	TRBD1	TRBV29-1	TRBJ2-2	TGCAGCGACACCCACAGGGGGTCGACCGGGGAGCTGTTTTTT	CSDTHRGSTGELFF
many	-	TRBV7-2	TRBJ2-3	TGTGCCAGCAGCCCTTTTCGGACAGCCACAGATACGCAGTATTTT	CASSPFRTATDTQYF
many	TRBD1	TRBV6-5	TRBJ2-1	TGTGCCAGCAGTGACTCCGGGACAGGGGGCAATGAGCAGTTCTTC	CASSDSGTGGNEQFF
-	TRBD1	TRBV4-3	TRBJ2-7	TGCGCCAGCAGCCAGACAATTTCACAGGGGACCTACGAGCAGTACTTC	CASSQTISQGTYEQYF
-	-	TRBV20-1	TRBJ2-1	TGCAGTGCTAGAGATTTGGGCCAGTTTAGCTCCTACAATGAGCAGTTCTTC	CSARDLGQFSSYNEQFF
many	-	TRBV7-2	TRBJ2-2	TGTGCCAGCAGCGCTAGAAACACCGGGGAGCTGTTTTTT	CASSARNTGELFF
few	-	TRBV4-3	TRBJ1-1	TGCGCCAGCAGCCAAGACCAGGGGTCTGAAGCTTTCTTT	CASSQDQGSEAFF
-	TRBD1	TRBV4-1	TRBJ2-1	TGCGCCAGCAGCCAAGATCGGACAGGGGGCCGGGATGAGCAGTTCTTC	CASSQDRTGGRDEQFF
few	-	TRBV3-1	TRBJ1-5	TGTGCCAGCATCCTAGCGGATCAGCCCCAGCATTTT	CASILADQPQHF
few	-	TRBV10-3	TRBJ1-1	TGTGCCACACGGGAGAACACTGAAGCTTTCTTT	CATRENTEAFF
-	-	TRBV7-9	TRBJ2-7	TGTGCCAGCAGTTCAACCGAAAGTCGCGAGCAGTACTTC	CASSSTESREQYF
few	-	TRBV7-9	TRBJ2-7	TGTGCCAGCAGCCCTAGGGGGAGTATTGAGGACGAGCAGTACTTC	CASSPRGSIEDEQYF
many	-	TRBV11-2	TRBJ1-1	TGTGCCAGCAAGGACCCACTGAACACTGAAGCTTTCTTT	CASKDPLNTEAFF
few	-	TRBV4-3	TRBJ2-1	TGCGCCAGCAGCCAAGGAGGGGGGGCGGCTGGTGAGCAGTTCTTC	CASSQGGGAAGEQFF
-	-	TRBV30	TRBJ2-7	TGTGCCTGGAGTGTGAGCAGGGGCTTCTACGAGCAGTACTTC	CAWSVSRGFYEQYF
few	-	TRBV2	TRBJ1-6	TGTGCCAGCAGTGAAAACCGTGATTCACCCCTCCACTTT	CASSENRDSPLHF
-	-	TRBV7-9	TRBJ2-5	TGTGCCAGCAGCTTTCTATGGGTGGAGACCCAGTACTTC	CASSFLWVETQYF
few	TRBD2	TRBV7-2	TRBJ2-7	TGTGCCAGCAGCTGGTATAGCGGGAGCTCCTACGAGCAGTACTTC	CASSWYSGSSYEQYF
-	-	TRBV20-1	TRBJ2-3	TGCAGTGCTTTTCCCCAACCTAGCGATACGCAGTATTTT	CSAFPQPSDTQYF
-	TRBD2	TRBV27	TRBJ2-3	TGTGCCAGCAGGAGAGCGGGGGGCACAGATACGCAGTATTTT	CASRRAGGTDTQYF
-	-	TRBV6-2/TRBV6-3	TRBJ2-7	TGTGCCAGCAGTTCTTTTAGCCCATCCTACGAGCAGTACTTC	CASSSFSPSYEQYF
few	TRBD1	TRBV5-1	TRBJ2-7	TGCGCCAGCAGTTTAACAGGGGCTGGAGCCGAGCAGTACTTC	CASSLTGAGAEQYF
-	-	TRBV10-3	TRBJ2-7	TGTGCCATCAGTGAGCGTGCTTTGGGGGGAGGCACCTACGAGCAGTACTTC	CAISERALGGGTYEQYF
-	TRBD2	TRBV27	TRBJ2-7	TGTGCCAGCAGTCCCAAGACTAGCGGGAGTCGAGAGCAGTACTTC	CASSPKTSGSREQYF
few	-	TRBV27	TRBJ1-2	TGTGCCAGCAGTATGGGACGGGGAGGAAGCTATGGCTACACCTTC	CASSMGRGGSYGYTF
few	TRBD2	TRBV4-2	TRBJ2-1	TGTGCCAGCAGCCAAGAAGGTAGCGGGAATAGGGATGAGCAGTTCTTC	CASSQEGSGNRDEQFF
-	TRBD2	TRBV20-1	TRBJ2-1	TGCAGTGCTAGAGAATATTTCGGGGGGGAGCAGTTCTTC	CSAREYFGGEQFF
few	TRBD2	TRBV4-1	TRBJ2-1	TGCGCCAGCAGCCAATTCCTAGCGGGAGGGCCAGAGGAGCAGTTCTTC	CASSQFLAGGPEEQFF
many	TRBD1	TRBV20-1	TRBJ1-1	TGCAGTGCTAGGACAGGGCGCCCAAACACTGAAGCTTTCTTT	CSARTGRPNTEAFF
many	TRBD1	TRBV12-3/TRBV12-4	TRBJ1-4	TGTGCCAGCAGTAGGGACAGGGTGGCTAATGAAAAACTGTTTTTT	CASSRDRVANEKLFF
few	TRBD2	TRBV12-3/TRBV12-4	TRBJ2-1	TGTGCCAGCAGTTTGGGGCGGGAGCGGGCTGAGCAGTTCTTC	CASSLGRERAEQFF
-	-	TRBV7-9	TRBJ2-7	TGTGCCAGCAGCTTAGTGGGAGGCAGAACCTACGAGCAGTACTTC	CASSLVGGRTYEQYF
-	TRBD1	TRBV12-3/TRBV12-4	TRBJ2-2	TGTGCCAGCAGCATACCGGGACAGGGGGCCGGGGAGCTGTTTTTT	CASSIPGQGAGELFF
-	TRBD2	TRBV5-4	TRBJ2-2	TGTGCCAGCAGACAAGGAGCGGGAGGGCCGAACACCGGGGTGCTGTTTTTT	CASRQGAGGPNTGVLFF
few	-	TRBV6-5	TRBJ1-2	TGTGCCAGCAGTTACTCCCCTGGGGTTGGGGGACGCATCTATGGCTACACCTTC	CASSYSPGVGGRIYGYTF
few	TRBD2	TRBV15	TRBJ2-1	TGTGCCACCAGCGACCGAGGAGTTATAGCGGGACTCTACAATGAGCAGTTCTTC	CATSDRGVIAGLYNEQFF
few	-	TRBV7-2	TRBJ2-6	TGTGCCAGCAGCTTAGTAAGGGGGGCGAGGGCCAACGTCCTGACTTTC	CASSLVRGARANVLTF
many	TRBD2	TRBV7-2	TRBJ2-2	TGTGCCAGCAGCTCCTACTCTAGCGGGAGCTCCACCGGGGAGCTGTTTTTT	CASSSYSSGSSTGELFF
many	TRBD2	TRBV28	TRBJ2-3	TGTGCCAGCAGTATCCCCGCGGGGGTGGTAGATACGCAGTATTTT	CASSIPAGVVDTQYF
many	-	TRBV12-3/TRBV12-4	TRBJ1-1	TGTGCCAGCAGTTTATGGAGGGGTTATGAAGGCGGCACTGAAGCTTTCTTT	CASSLWRGYEGGTEAFF
many	-	TRBV27	TRBJ1-1	TGTGCCAGCAGTTTTCTCCTGGGGGGTCAGAACACTGAAGCTTTCTTT	CASSFLLGGQNTEAFF
many	-	TRBV29-1	TRBJ2-5	TGCAGCGTTCAAGGGTCAGAGACCCAGTACTTC	CSVQGSETQYF
-	-	TRBV12-3/TRBV12-4	TRBJ2-3	TGTGCCAGCAGTTCCGCGTACGTGTCAGATACGCAGTATTTT	CASSSAYVSDTQYF
-	TRBD2	TRBV5-1	TRBJ2-3	TGCGCCAGCAGCTCCACTAGCGGGGGGGCCCCCACAGATACGCAGTATTTT	CASSSTSGGAPTDTQYF
few	TRBD2	TRBV7-9	TRBJ2-1	TGTGCCAGCAGCTTAGTACCACTAGCGGGAGGTCCTGAGCAGTTCTTC	CASSLVPLAGGPEQFF
-	-	TRBV21-1	TRBJ1-5	TGTGCCAGCGGGTGGGAAGTTAGCAATCAGCCCCAGCATTTT	CASGWEVSNQPQHF
few	-	TRBV5-5	TRBJ2-1	TGTGCCAGCAGCTTTGAGGGTAAGAATGAGCAGTTCTTC	CASSFEGKNEQFF